These 25 T cell receptor beta chains came from one sample sequenced in a study of Graves' ophthalmopathy and Graves' hyperthyroidism. From RNA, the CDR3 regions of TCR beta chains were amplified and sequenced. HTBI primers were employed in first-round RT-PCR, then a second-round multiplex PCR followed. MiXCR, applied by TCRdb to the multiplex PCR reads, yields one record per CDR3 protein. The table has around 1,000,000 distinct CDR3 sequences, 35% to 45% seen once. The material sequenced was peripheral blood or thyroid tissue (not recorded which). The receptors were gathered from an adult man with Graves' hyperthyroidism.

There are a few counts of this clonotype. The V call is TRBV5-6, the J call TRBJ1-1, with 9 positions matching TRBD1. V dropped 4 bases and J dropped 3; count of bases not matched to a gene: 10. The germline gives CDR1 SGHDT, CDR2 YYEEEE. CDR3 length: 16 amino acids. Here the CDR3 reads CASSAGQGRGHTEAFF. The CDR3, as DNA: TGTGCCAGCAGCGCCGGACAGGGGAGGGGGCACACTGAAGCTTTCTTT.

The chain links TRBV7-2 to TRBJ1-2; possible D gene TRBD1, 5 bases. Germline V CDR1 and CDR2: SGHTA, FQGNSA. Trimming cost V 7 bases and J 2 bases, with 14 bases left between them. The CDR3 extends over 14 amino acids. CDR3 region: CASKRVGANYGYTF. The CDR3 DNA reads TGTGCCAGCAAGAGGGTAGGGGCCAACTATGGCTACACCTTC.

This clonotype was counted many times. The genes are TRBV6-5 and TRBJ2-5; 8 bases line up with TRBD1. Germline V CDR1 and CDR2: MNHEY, SVGAGI. CDR3 length equals 15 residues. After removal of 5 bases from V and 4 bases from J, the junction contained 9 bases not matched to a gene. The CDR3 nucleotides are TGTGCCAGCAGTAGGTCCGGACAGGGCATAGAGACCCAGTACTTC. As protein: CASSRSGQGIETQYF.

This sequence joins TRBV7-3 and TRBJ2-7, with 11 bases fitting TRBD2. Germline V gives CDR1 SGHTA, CDR2 FQGTGA. V shed 5 bases and J 2 bases; nucleotides not matched to a gene: 8. The CDR3 sequence is 16 residues long. The CDR3 region is CASSLPGLADTYEQYF. In nucleotides, the CDR3 is TGTGCCAGCAGCCTCCCGGGACTAGCGGATACCTACGAGCAGTACTTC.

This clonotype was seen many times. The rearrangement links TRBV2 to TRBJ1-2; 9 nucleotides match TRBD1. The V gene end was trimmed by 10 bases and the J gene end by 8 bases; junction bases not matched to a gene: 8. The CDR3 totals 12 residues. Germline V lookup: CDR1 SNHLY, CDR2 FYNNEI. CDR3 amino acids: CANAQGAGGYTF. The CDR3 bases are TGTGCCAACGCACAGGGGGCAGGGGGCTACACCTTC.

At least ten counts were recorded for this clonotype. V usage is TRBV9 and J usage is TRBJ1-6, with 9 bases that match TRBD1. Per germline, CDR1 SGDLS and CDR2 YYNGEE. The CDR3 length is 16 residues. V lost 3 bases, J lost 9 bases, and 10 bases stayed unmatched. The CDR3 spells CASSGPGQGIRSPLHF. The CDR3 DNA sequence: TGTGCCAGCAGCGGACCGGGACAGGGCATACGTTCACCCCTCCACTTT.

This clonotype was observed at least ten times. The V call is TRBV2, the J call TRBJ2-2; D possibly uses TRBD1 or TRBD2 (5 bases each). The ends were cut back, 10 bases at V and 5 bases at J, with 17 bases in the middle. The CDR3 has 14 residues. Looked up from germline, CDR1 is SNHLY and CDR2 is FYNNEI. The CDR3 loop is CAIMGEEVTGELFF. The CDR3 nucleotides read TGTGCCATCATGGGGGAAGAGGTGACCGGGGAGCTGTTTTTT.

The genes are TRBV7-9 and TRBJ2-5; 10 bases line up with TRBD1. The J call may be wrong; the DNA end is better matched by TRBJ2-7. The germline CDR1 and CDR2 sequences are SEHNR and FQNEAQ (reference sequence). The CDR3 sequence is 16 residues long. The CDR3 spells CASSITGTGDGVEQYF. Here the CDR3 DNA reads TGTGCCAGCAGCATAACCGGGACAGGGGATGGGGTCGAGCAGTACTTC.

A single count supports this clonotype. The chain couples TRBV4-1 to TRBJ2-7; 9 bases align to TRBD1. The CDR3 sequence is 16 residues long. The J segment lost 3 bases and the V segment lost 1 base, leaving 7 bases of the junction unmatched. Germline V CDR1 and CDR2: MGHRA, YSYEKL. The CDR3 coding sequence is TGCGCCAGCAGCCAAGCCCCCGGGACAGGGTTCTACGAGCAGTACTTC. Translating it yields CASSQAPGTGFYEQYF.

V is TRBV29-1 and J is TRBJ1-3, with 10 positions matching TRBD1. V lost 5 bases to trimming and J lost 7 bases; unmatched junction nucleotides: 17. The CDR3 spans 17 residues. The germline gives CDR1 SQVTM, CDR2 ANQGSEA. CDR3 sequence (DNA): TGCAGCGTTTACAGGGACAGGGGTCAGGGCTATGGCAACACCATATATTTT. Its protein product is CSVYRDRGQGYGNTIYF.

This clonotype was picked up a small number of times. The J gene is TRBJ1-5, the V gene TRBV5-1; no clear D. Per the germline V gene, CDR1 is SGHRS and CDR2 is YFSETQ. Trimming left V 0 bases short and J 0 bases short, with 7 bases between. CDR3 length equals 15 residues. The chain's CDR3 is CASSLDPDSNQPQHF. The CDR3 bases are TGCGCCAGCAGCTTGGATCCAGATAGCAATCAGCCCCAGCATTTT.

The V gene is TRBV5-4, the J gene TRBJ1-1; maybe TRBD1 (5 bases). The ends were cut back, 4 bases at V and 5 bases at J, with 12 bases in the middle. Looked up from germline, CDR1 is SGHNT and CDR2 is YYREEE (reference sequence). The CDR3 contains 13 residues. The CDR3 protein is CASSQEAGTEAFF. CDR3 nucleotides: TGTGCCAGCAGCCAGGAGGCAGGGACTGAAGCTTTCTTT.

This clonotype was counted at least ten times. The chain combines TRBV24-1 with TRBJ2-5, with TRBD2 matching over 7 bases. Germline V gene lookup returns CDR1 KGHDR and CDR2 SFDVKD. Germline trimming cut 5 bases from V and 2 bases from J; bases unmatched to any gene: 7. CDR3 length: 15 amino acids. The CDR3 sequence: CATSVWEGLQETQYF. In nucleotides, the CDR3 is TGTGCCACCAGTGTGTGGGAGGGTCTACAAGAGACCCAGTACTTC.

This clonotype was counted once. The V call is TRBV29-1, the J call TRBJ1-1; 10 nucleotides match TRBD1. V lost 4 bases and J lost 0; bases outside the gene matches: 8. The CDR3 loop spans 16 amino acids. Germline CDR1 is SQVTM and CDR2 is ANQGSEA. CDR3 DNA sequence: TGCAGCGTTGGGATAGGGACAGGGGTCATGAACACTGAAGCTTTCTTT. Translated, it gives CSVGIGTGVMNTEAFF. Filled out from reference TRBV29-1 and TRBJ1-1, the complete variable domain reads SAVISQKPSRDICQRGTSLTIQCQVDSQVTMMFWYRQQPGQSLTLIATANQGSEATYESGFVIDKFPISRPNLTFSTLTVSNMSPEDSSIYLCSVGIGTGVMNTEAFFGQGTRLTVV.

This sequence joins TRBV7-9 and TRBJ1-4, with 9 bases aligning to TRBD1. V lost 5 bases and J lost 8; bases outside the gene matches: 9. This CDR3 contains 15 residues. Germline V gene data show CDR1 as SEHNR and CDR2 as FQNEAQ (reference sequence). CDR3 in amino acids: CASSRTGTGSEKLFF. The CDR3 DNA reads as TGTGCCAGCAGCCGAACCGGGACAGGGAGCGAAAAACTGTTTTTT.

In the case of this clonotype: A much larger clone sits a single nucleotide away, making a read error possible. The V and J genes are TRBV11-2 and TRBJ2-7, with D unresolved. Trimming left V 1 base short and J 2 bases short, with 15 bases between. From germline, CDR1 is SGHAT and CDR2 FQNNGV. The CDR3 has 16 amino acids. CDR3 in amino acids: CASSLVGGYPAYEQYF. Here the CDR3 DNA reads TGTGCCAGCAGCTTAGTTGGCGGATACCCCGCCTACGAGCAGTACTTC.

This chain joins TRBV11-2 and TRBJ2-5, with 9 bases identical to TRBD1. V was pared by 5 bases and J by 4 bases, with 5 bases of the junction left unmatched. The CDR3 is 14 amino acids. Germline CDR1 reads SGHAT; CDR2 reads FQNNGV. DNA of the CDR3: TGTGCCAGCAGCCGGGACAGGGACCCAGAGACCCAGTACTTC. Translating it yields CASSRDRDPETQYF.

This clonotype was detected ten times or more. The gene calls are TRBV29-1 and TRBJ1-1; tentative D call: TRBD1 (5 bases). Germline CDR1 SQVTM, CDR2 ANQGSEA. V gave up 4 bases and J gave up 5 bases, with 14 bases separating them. The CDR3 is 13 amino acids. The chain's CDR3 is CSVGGGWGTEAFF. As DNA, the CDR3 is TGCAGCGTTGGGGGAGGGTGGGGGACTGAAGCTTTCTTT. Using reference TRBV29-1 and TRBJ1-1 for the parts outside the CDR3, the full variable domain is SAVISQKPSRDICQRGTSLTIQCQVDSQVTMMFWYRQQPGQSLTLIATANQGSEATYESGFVIDKFPISRPNLTFSTLTVSNMSPEDSSIYLCSVGGGWGTEAFFGQGTRLTVV.

The chain has TRBV7-6 and TRBJ2-3; 7 bases fit TRBD2. Losses at the gene ends were 1 base for V and 5 bases for J; bases not matched to a gene: 6. The CDR3 is 15 amino acids. The germline CDR1 and CDR2 sequences are SGHVS and FNYEAQ. The chain's CDR3 is CASSLVAGRGDTQYF. The CDR3 coding sequence is TGTGCCAGCAGCTTAGTGGCAGGGAGGGGAGATACGCAGTATTTT.

This chain uses TRBV27 with TRBJ2-7; D gene uncertain. This CDR3 comprises 14 residues. The V gene's germline CDR1 is MNHEY and CDR2 SMNVEV (reference sequence). Trimming left V 6 bases short and J 3 bases short, with 15 bases between. CDR3 bases: TGTGCCAGCAGCCTGGACGGCAAAAGCTACGAGCAGTACTTC. As protein: CASSLDGKSYEQYF.

The V gene is TRBV29-1, the J gene TRBJ1-2, with TRBD1 as a possible D gene (5 bases). CDR3 length: 13 residues. Germline CDR1 and CDR2: SQVTM and ANQGSEA. V lost 6 bases and J lost 2, with 13 bases in between. The CDR3 is CSVGSGQNYGYTF. The CDR3, as DNA: TGCAGCGTAGGGTCGGGGCAGAACTATGGCTACACCTTC.

The V call is TRBV5-1, the J call TRBJ1-1, with D possibly matching TRBD1 (5 bases). The CDR3 has 19 residues. Germline-derived CDR1 and CDR2 are SGHRS and YFSETQ. The V and J ends lost 1 base and 1 base respectively, with 23 bases between them. CDR3 DNA: TGCGCCAGCAGCTTGAGTTTCGCGAGAAGGGGAAGGGGGAACACTGAAGCTTTCTTT. It specifies CASSLSFARRGRGNTEAFF.

This clonotype was observed at least ten times. The CDR3 region is CASSLTGPSYEQYF. CDR3 nucleotide sequence: TGTGCCAGCAGCTTGACAGGGCCATCCTACGAGCAGTACTTC. This chain joins TRBV7-9 and TRBJ2-7; 7 bases fit TRBD1. This CDR3 has 14 residues. CDR1 and CDR2 from the germline V gene are SEHNR and FQNEAQ (reference sequence). Trimming cost V 3 bases and J 1 base; bases outside gene matches: 3.

This clonotype occurred many times. The chain employs TRBV7-9 and TRBJ2-5, with D perhaps matching TRBD1 (6 bases). Germline V CDR1 and CDR2: SEHNR, FQNEAQ (reference sequence). This CDR3 region has 16 residues. V was cut by 1 base and J by 5 bases, with 17 bases left in between. CDR3 nucleotide sequence: TGTGCCAGCAGCTTAGGGGGTCAGGGGCCATGGGAGACCCAGTACTTC. Translated, it gives CASSLGGQGPWETQYF.

As to this clonotype: One junction end does not reproduce the germline sequence, and a read error may be involved. This rearrangement joins TRBV11-2 to TRBJ2-7, with D perhaps assigned TRBD1 or TRBD2 (6 bases each). Per the germline V gene, CDR1 is SGHAT and CDR2 is FQNNGV. The CDR3 is made up of 16 amino acids. Written as DNA, the CDR3 is TGTGCCAGCGGCTTAGTAGGAGCCGGAGGGGGTCGGGAGCAGTACTTC. It specifies CASGLVGAGGGREQYF.